This TCR beta chain was observed in a study of CD8 T cells in ankylosing spondylitis. The CDR3 contains 16 residues. Deletions cut 5 bases from V and 4 bases from J, with 19 bases between. Germline lookup yields CDR1 LNHNV and CDR2 YYDKDF (reference sequence). Study-wide results and caveats: Made up of roughly 8 highly homologous variants, a TCR beta motif appeared characteristic of ankylosing spondylitis blood.

From the 5' RACE reads, TCRdb called clonotypes with MiXCR, one entry per CDR3 protein. The table has 150,000 to 200,000 distinct CDR3 sequences, more than 9% seen once. This clonotype was seen repeatedly, ten times or more. Its antigen is currently unknown. This receptor was obtained from a male donor with ankylosing spondylitis or in good health (not recorded which). Sample: blood, either unsorted or a sorted T cell fraction (not recorded which). The genes are TRBV15 and TRBJ2-3; D ambiguous. CDR3 region: CATSVKTVNNPDTQYF. DNA for the CDR3: TGTGCCACCAGCGTCAAAACGGTAAATAATCCAGATACGCAGTATTTT.